This T cell receptor beta chain originates from a study of T cell responses to AZD1222 COVID-19 vaccine. Study-wide results and caveats: Clonal diversity was possibly underestimated, and the donors were mostly white British, with more females.

TCRdb's table, derived via immunoSEQ multiplex PCR, lists solely in-frame clones and lacks some. The sample records 95,000 to 110,000 clones, 90% being singletons. The germline CDR1 and CDR2 sequences are MNHEY and SVGAGI. J was trimmed by 7 bases and V by 7 bases; bases with no gene match: 9. The CDR3 contains 14 residues. Concerning this clone: No antigen is known for it.

The source was peripheral blood, collected on day 0 of AZD1222 vaccination. The chain uses TRBV6-5 and TRBJ1-4; 7 positions agree with TRBD1. The receptor was isolated from an adult in good health. CDR3 in DNA: TGTGCCAGCACTCCGACAGGGCCTTTTGAAAAACTGTTTTTT. Translation gives CASTPTGPFEKLFF.